This passage covers 20 T cell receptor beta chains from one sample sequenced in a study of shared clonotypes between healthy human individuals. The assay was immunoSEQ multiplex PCR, and TCRdb's table has in-frame clones only and misses some. The top ten clones hold around 0.13% of a sample with roughly 2.4 million clones, 95% of them seen once. The sample comprised naive CD4+ T cells sorted from blood. Regarding subset: CD45RA+ positively selected. These receptors were collected from a man between 18 and 29 years old in good health.

The chain employs TRBV6-1 and TRBJ2-7, with D possibly TRBD1 on 6 matching bases. Germline CDR1 MNHNS, CDR2 SASEGT. V was pared by 2 bases and J by 1 base, with 15 bases between. The CDR3 length is 16 residues. CDR3 DNA sequence: TGTGCCAGCAGTGAAAGTACAGGGTCGGTGTCCTACGAGCAGTACTTC. This gives the protein CASSESTGSVSYEQYF.

The chain couples TRBV18 to TRBJ1-1, with a possible D match to TRBD1 (6 bases). V lost 3 bases and J 5 bases, leaving 19 bases between the germline ends. This CDR3 is 16 amino acids long. CDR1 is KGHSH, CDR2 LQKENI, per germline. Here the CDR3 reads CASSPRQGTYGTEAFF. The CDR3 DNA follows: TGTGCCAGCTCACCGCGGCAGGGGACATATGGAACTGAAGCTTTCTTT.

As regards this clone: Within the sample, other DNA sequences also encode this same CDR3. The V and J genes are TRBV11-2 and TRBJ1-5; D call uncertain. This CDR3 is 13 amino acids long. Trimming stripped 1 base from V and 6 bases from J, with 7 bases between. Germline V gives CDR1 SGHAT, CDR2 FQNNGV. The CDR3 bases are TGTGCCAGCAGCTTAGGCCGGGGTCAGCCCCAGCATTTT. It yields the protein CASSLGRGQPQHF. Full variable domain (rest looked up from reference TRBV11-2 and TRBJ1-5): EAGVAQSPRYKIIEKRQSVAFWCNPISGHATLYWYQQILGQGPKLLIQFQNNGVVDDSQLPKDRFSAERLKGVDSTLKIQPAKLEDSAVYLCASSLGRGQPQHFGDGTRLSIL.

With regard to this clone: Other DNA sequences in this specimen translate into the identical CDR3. V is TRBV18 and J is TRBJ2-5, with D possibly TRBD1 on 6 matching bases. Germline CDR1 is KGHSH and CDR2 is LQKENI. Deletions cut 6 bases from V and 2 bases from J, with 10 bases between. This CDR3 comprises 13 residues. CDR3 region: CASSLGQQETQYF. CDR3 coding DNA: TGTGCCAGCTCCCTGGGACAACAAGAGACCCAGTACTTC.

J is TRBJ1-4 and V is TRBV7-9, with 9 bases fitting TRBD1. The germline CDR1 and CDR2 sequences are SEHNR and FQNEAQ (reference sequence). The CDR3 is made up of 15 amino acids. V trimming: 0 bases; J trimming: 8 bases; junction bases outside the gene matches: 4. DNA for the CDR3: TGTGCCAGCAGCTTAGCGGGACAGGGAGGCGAAAAACTGTTTTTT. Protein sequence: CASSLAGQGGEKLFF.

This chain uses TRBV7-9 with TRBJ2-4, with D unresolved. Germline V lookup: CDR1 SEHNR, CDR2 FQNEAQ (reference sequence). V was pared by 8 bases and J by 0 bases, with 11 bases between. The CDR3 loop spans 14 amino acids. CDR3 in DNA: TGTGCCAGCGGCACCTCGGTAGCCAAAAACATTCAGTACTTC. This sequence encodes CASGTSVAKNIQYF. The complete variable domain, with remaining parts taken from reference TRBV7-9 and TRBJ2-4, reads DTGVSQNPRHKITKRGQNVTFRCDPISEHNRLYWYRQTLGQGPEFLTYFQNEAQLEKSRLLSDRFSAERPKGSFSTLEIQRTEQGDSAMYLCASGTSVAKNIQYFGAGTRLSVL.

V and J are TRBV18 and TRBJ2-5; possible D gene TRBD1, 6 bases. The CDR3 extends over 13 amino acids. From germline, CDR1 is KGHSH and CDR2 LQKENI. V was cut by 8 bases and J by 2 bases, with 12 bases left in between. CDR3: CASLTGLQETQYF. The CDR3, as DNA: TGTGCCAGCCTAACAGGGTTACAAGAGACCCAGTACTTC.

The chain employs TRBV10-1 and TRBJ2-1, with 9 bases identical to TRBD2. The J segment lost 12 bases and the V segment lost 5 bases, leaving 5 bases of the junction unmatched. There are 12 residues in the CDR3. Germline V gene lookup returns CDR1 WNHNN and CDR2 SYGVQD (reference sequence). Here the CDR3 reads CASSPTSGGQFF. The DNA for the CDR3 is TGCGCCAGCAGTCCGACTAGCGGTGGGCAGTTCTTC.

This clone occurred a few times. The chain carries TRBV15 and TRBJ2-7; maybe TRBD1 (5 bases). The CDR3 length is 13 residues. CDR1 is LNHNV, CDR2 YYDKDF, per germline (reference sequence). V was pared by 3 bases and J by 3 bases, with 9 bases between. CDR3 amino acids: CATSRAGFYEQYF. The CDR3 DNA reads TGTGCCACCAGCAGGGCAGGGTTCTACGAGCAGTACTTC.

This rearrangement joins TRBV5-1 to TRBJ2-5; D is uncertain. Deletions cut 4 bases from V and 2 bases from J, with 18 bases between. CDR3 size: 16 residues. Germline CDR1 and CDR2: SGHRS and YFSETQ. In DNA, the CDR3 is TGCGCCAGCAGCACGACATCACGAATGGGGCAAGAGACCCAGTACTTC. Translating gives CASSTTSRMGQETQYF. The whole variable domain, filled in from reference TRBV5-1 and TRBJ2-5, reads KAGVTQTPRYLIKTRGQQVTLSCSPISGHRSVSWYQQTPGQGLQFLFEYFSETQRNKGNFPGRFSGRQFSNSRSEMNVSTLELGDSALYLCASSTTSRMGQETQYFGPGTRLLVL.

DNA for the CDR3: TGTGCCAGCAGCTTAAATATCAATGGCCCCTACGAGCAGTACTTC. This encodes CASSLNINGPYEQYF. J is TRBJ2-7 and V is TRBV13; D gene uncertain. CDR3 length: 15 amino acids. Germline CDR1 is PRHDT and CDR2 is FYEKMQ (reference sequence). Trimming shortened V by 2 bases and J by 2 bases, and 13 bases separated the two germline ends.

The count of this clone is one. The genes are TRBV6-6 and TRBJ1-5; no reliable D call. V shed 2 bases and J shed 7 bases, with 12 bases lying between them. The germline V gene has CDR1 MNHNY and CDR2 SVGAGI (reference sequence). The CDR3 is made up of 14 amino acids. CDR3 sequence reads: CASSYVLTGQPQHF. CDR3 in DNA: TGTGCCAGCAGTTACGTACTAACGGGACAGCCCCAGCATTTT.

This chain connects TRBV19 to TRBJ2-7; the match to TRBD1 covers 9 bases. From germline, CDR1 is LNHDA and CDR2 SQIVND (reference sequence). V was pared by 5 bases and J by 2 bases, with 7 bases of the junction left unmatched. The length of the CDR3 is 15 residues. CDR3 in amino acids: CASSPTGGLTYEQYF. The CDR3 DNA reads as TGTGCCAGTAGTCCGACAGGGGGGTTAACCTACGAGCAGTACTTC.

The chain combines TRBV6-6 with TRBJ1-2; the match to TRBD1 covers 7 bases. J lost 2 bases, V lost 5 bases, and 11 bases had no gene match. This CDR3 is built from 16 residues. Germline V CDR1 and CDR2: MNHNY, SVGAGI (reference sequence). The CDR3 protein is CASSTGDRAKNYGYTF. Here the CDR3 DNA reads TGTGCCAGCAGTACCGGCGACAGGGCCAAGAACTATGGCTACACCTTC.

Only a few counts were recorded for this clone. The chain employs TRBV9 and TRBJ1-6; D ambiguous. This CDR3 has 15 residues. Germline V gives CDR1 SGDLS, CDR2 YYNGEE. V lost 4 bases, J lost 7 bases, and 15 bases lay in between. The DNA for the CDR3 is TGTGCCAGCAGCTCACAGCTGATGCGGAATTCACCCCTCCACTTT. It translates to CASSSQLMRNSPLHF.

With respect to this clone: Other DNA sequences in the same sample also yield this CDR3. CDR3 region: CASSPLGETQYF. The CDR3, as DNA: TGCGCCAGCAGCCCTCTGGGGGAGACCCAGTACTTC. The chain employs TRBV5-1 and TRBJ2-5; D call uncertain. The CDR3 is made up of 12 amino acids. In germline, CDR1 is SGHRS, CDR2 YFSETQ. The V gene lost 4 bases and the J gene lost 5 bases, with 9 bases spanning the gap.

This chain links TRBV10-3 with TRBJ1-5; D might be TRBD1 (6 bases). CDR1 is ENHRY, CDR2 SYGVKD, per germline. V was shortened by 2 bases and J by 7 bases, with 12 bases between the two germline ends. This CDR3 contains 14 residues. This chain's CDR3 is CAISETGTGQPQHF. The CDR3 nucleotides read TGTGCCATCAGTGAGACAGGGACGGGCCAGCCCCAGCATTTT.

As regards this clone: The sample holds other DNA sequences that translate to the same CDR3. V and J are TRBV5-1 and TRBJ2-2; 7 bases are a match to TRBD1. Germline-derived CDR1 and CDR2 are SGHRS and YFSETQ. The J segment lost 0 bases and the V segment lost 4 bases, leaving 3 bases of the junction unmatched. This CDR3 is 15 amino acids long. In DNA, the CDR3 is TGCGCCAGCAGCAGCGGACAGGCGAACACCGGGGAGCTGTTTTTT. Encoded protein: CASSSGQANTGELFF.

This sequence joins TRBV11-3 and TRBJ2-3; D is undetermined. This CDR3 has 13 amino acids. V was trimmed by 2 bases and J by 8 bases, leaving 11 bases between them. Germline lookup yields CDR1 SGHNT and CDR2 YENEEA. CDR3: CASSLNRAGTQYF. CDR3 nucleotide sequence: TGTGCCAGCAGCTTAAACCGGGCTGGTACGCAGTATTTT.

The chain recombines TRBV5-5 with TRBJ1-2; D uncertain. Trimming removed 0 bases at V and 4 bases at J, with 13 bases between. The CDR3 consists of 15 residues. Looked up from germline, CDR1 is SGHKS and CDR2 is YYEKEE (reference sequence). CDR3 sequence reads: CASSLEVWGGYGYTF. CDR3 DNA: TGTGCCAGCAGCTTGGAAGTATGGGGTGGCTATGGCTACACCTTC.